This T cell receptor beta chain was observed in a study of cytomegalovirus exposure and HLA in healthy donors. V was trimmed by 0 bases and J by 2 bases, leaving 8 bases between them. Germline values: CDR1 SGHRS, CDR2 YFSETQ. The CDR3 has 14 amino acids. In the PCR, 60 Vbeta and 13 Jbeta primers were used. Sequencing was performed with immunoSEQ multiplex PCR; in TCRdb, only in-frame clones are kept and a portion is missing. The sample includes over 200,000 clones, around 80% of them seen just once. This TCR was recovered from a woman between 35 and 50 years old in good health and CMV-seropositive. The specimen sequenced was PBMCs. The V call is TRBV5-1, the J call TRBJ1-2, with D maybe TRBD1 (5 bases). This chain's CDR3 is CASSLGSGNYGYTF. CDR3 nucleotide sequence: TGCGCCAGCAGCTTGGGTTCAGGGAACTATGGCTACACCTTC.